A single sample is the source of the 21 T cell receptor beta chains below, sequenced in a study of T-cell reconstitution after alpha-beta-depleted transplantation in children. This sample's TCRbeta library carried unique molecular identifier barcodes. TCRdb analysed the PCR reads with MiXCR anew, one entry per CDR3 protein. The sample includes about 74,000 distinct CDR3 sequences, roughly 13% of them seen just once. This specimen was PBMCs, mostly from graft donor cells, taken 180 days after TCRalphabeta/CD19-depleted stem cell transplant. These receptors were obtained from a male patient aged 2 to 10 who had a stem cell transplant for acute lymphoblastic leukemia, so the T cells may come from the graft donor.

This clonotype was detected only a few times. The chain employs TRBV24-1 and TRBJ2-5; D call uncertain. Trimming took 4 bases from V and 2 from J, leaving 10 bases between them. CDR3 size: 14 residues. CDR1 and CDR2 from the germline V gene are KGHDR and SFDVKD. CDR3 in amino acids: CATSEYGLQETQYF. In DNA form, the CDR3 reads TGTGCCACCAGTGAGTACGGGTTACAAGAGACCCAGTACTTC.

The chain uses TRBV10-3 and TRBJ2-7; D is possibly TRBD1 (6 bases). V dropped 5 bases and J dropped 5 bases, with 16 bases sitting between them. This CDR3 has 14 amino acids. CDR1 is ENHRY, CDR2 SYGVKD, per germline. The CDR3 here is CAISKAGVGNEQYF. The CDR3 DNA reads TGTGCCATCAGTAAGGCAGGGGTTGGGAACGAGCAGTACTTC.

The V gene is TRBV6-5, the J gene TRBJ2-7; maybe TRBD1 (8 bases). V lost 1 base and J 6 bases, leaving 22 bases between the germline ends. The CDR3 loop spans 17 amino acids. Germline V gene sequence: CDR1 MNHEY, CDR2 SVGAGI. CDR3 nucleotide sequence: TGTGCCAGCAGTTACTTCCGGACAGGGAGGGGTCTTAGCGAGCAGTACTTC. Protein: CASSYFRTGRGLSEQYF.

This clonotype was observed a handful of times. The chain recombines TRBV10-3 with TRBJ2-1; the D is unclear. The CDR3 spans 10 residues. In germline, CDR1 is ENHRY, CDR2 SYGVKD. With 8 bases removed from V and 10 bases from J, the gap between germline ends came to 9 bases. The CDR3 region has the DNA TGTGCCATCGGGAACTGGGAGCAGTTCTTC. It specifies CAIGNWEQFF.

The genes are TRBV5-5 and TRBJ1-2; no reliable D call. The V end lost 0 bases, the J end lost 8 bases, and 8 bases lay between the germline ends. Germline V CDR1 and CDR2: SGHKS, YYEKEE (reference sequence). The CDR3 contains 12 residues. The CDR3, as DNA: TGTGCCAGCAGCTTGGCGGATAGGGGCTACACCTTC. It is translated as CASSLADRGYTF.

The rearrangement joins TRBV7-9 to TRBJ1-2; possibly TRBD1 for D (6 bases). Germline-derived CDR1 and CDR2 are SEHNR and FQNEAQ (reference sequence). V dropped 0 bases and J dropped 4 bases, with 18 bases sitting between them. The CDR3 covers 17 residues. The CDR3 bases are TGTGCCAGCAGCTTAGCGCGAAAGGACAGTCACGGCTATGGCTACACCTTC. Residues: CASSLARKDSHGYGYTF. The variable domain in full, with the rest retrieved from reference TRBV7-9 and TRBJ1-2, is DTGVSQNPRHKITKRGQNVTFRCDPISEHNRLYWYRQTLGQGPEFLTYFQNEAQLEKSRLLSDRFSAERPKGSFSTLEIQRTEQGDSAMYLCASSLARKDSHGYGYTFGSGTRLTVV.

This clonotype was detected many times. The CDR3 region is CASSNGVYGTEAFF. CDR3 bases: TGTGCCAGCAGCAACGGAGTCTACGGCACTGAAGCTTTCTTT. V is TRBV6-2 or TRBV6-3 and J is TRBJ1-1; the D is unclear. The germline V gene has CDR1 MNHEY and CDR2 SVGEGT. Trimming pared 6 bases from V and 4 bases from J, leaving 15 bases between. The length of the CDR3 is 14 residues.

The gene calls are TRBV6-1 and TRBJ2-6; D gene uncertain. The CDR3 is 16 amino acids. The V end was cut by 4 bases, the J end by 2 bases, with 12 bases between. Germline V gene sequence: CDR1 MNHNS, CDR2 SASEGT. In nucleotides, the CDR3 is TGTGCCAGCAGTGGTCGGGCTAGACCTGGGGCCAACGTCCTGACTTTC. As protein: CASSGRARPGANVLTF.

The CDR3 reads CSARTGRNTEAFF. DNA of the CDR3: TGCAGTGCGAGGACAGGCAGAAACACTGAAGCTTTCTTT. The rearrangement joins TRBV20-1 to TRBJ1-1, with 7 positions matching TRBD1. Trimming removed 6 bases from V and 2 bases from J; junction bases left unmatched: 6. The CDR3 sequence is 13 residues long. Germline lookup yields CDR1 DFQATT and CDR2 SNEGSKA (reference sequence).

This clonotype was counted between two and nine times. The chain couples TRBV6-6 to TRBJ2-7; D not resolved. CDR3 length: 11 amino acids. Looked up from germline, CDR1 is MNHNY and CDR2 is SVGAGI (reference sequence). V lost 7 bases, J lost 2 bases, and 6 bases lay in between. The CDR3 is CASTDTYEQYF. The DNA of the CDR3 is TGTGCCAGCACTGACACCTACGAGCAGTACTTC.

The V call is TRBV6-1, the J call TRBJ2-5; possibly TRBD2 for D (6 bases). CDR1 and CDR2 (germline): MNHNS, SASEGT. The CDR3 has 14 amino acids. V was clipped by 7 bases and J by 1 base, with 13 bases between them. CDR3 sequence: CASKTSRAQETQYF. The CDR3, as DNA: TGTGCCAGCAAAACTAGCAGGGCCCAAGAGACCCAGTACTTC.

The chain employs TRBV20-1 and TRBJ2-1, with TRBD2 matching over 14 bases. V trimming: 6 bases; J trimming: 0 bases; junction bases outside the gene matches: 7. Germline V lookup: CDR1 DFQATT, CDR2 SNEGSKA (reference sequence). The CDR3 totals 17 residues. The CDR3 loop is CSAPGLAGASSYNEQFF. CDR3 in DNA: TGCAGTGCCCCGGGACTAGCGGGGGCGAGCTCCTACAATGAGCAGTTCTTC.

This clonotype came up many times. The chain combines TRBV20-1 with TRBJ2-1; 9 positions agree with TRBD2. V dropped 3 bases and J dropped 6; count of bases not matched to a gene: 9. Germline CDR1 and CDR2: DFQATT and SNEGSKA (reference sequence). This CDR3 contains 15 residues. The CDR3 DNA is TGCAGTGCTAGGAACGGGCGGGAGGGCCGCAATGAGCAGTTCTTC. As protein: CSARNGREGRNEQFF.

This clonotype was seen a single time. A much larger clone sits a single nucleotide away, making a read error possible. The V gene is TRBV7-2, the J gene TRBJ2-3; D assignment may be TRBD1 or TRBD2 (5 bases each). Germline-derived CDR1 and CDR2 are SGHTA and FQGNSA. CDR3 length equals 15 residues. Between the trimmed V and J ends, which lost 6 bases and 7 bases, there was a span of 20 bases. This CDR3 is CASSPLAGAAHTQYF. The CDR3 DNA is TGTGCCAGCAGTCCCCTCGCCGGGGCGGCACATACGCAGTATTTT.

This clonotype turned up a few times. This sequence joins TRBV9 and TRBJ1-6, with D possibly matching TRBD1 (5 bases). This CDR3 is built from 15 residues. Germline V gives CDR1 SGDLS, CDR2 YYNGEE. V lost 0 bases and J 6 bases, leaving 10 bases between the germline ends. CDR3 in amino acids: CASSVGGRANSPLHF. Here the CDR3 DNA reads TGTGCCAGCAGCGTAGGTGGCAGGGCTAATTCACCCCTCCACTTT. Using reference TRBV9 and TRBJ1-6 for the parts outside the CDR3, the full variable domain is DSGVTQTPKHLITATGQRVTLRCSPRSGDLSVYWYQQSLDQGLQFLIQYYNGEERAKGNILERFSAQQFPDLHSELNLSSLELGDSALYFCASSVGGRANSPLHFGNGTRLTVT.

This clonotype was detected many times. The CDR3 bases are TGCAGTGCTAGCCCGAGAGGGAACTCTGGAAACACCATATATTTT. It encodes CSASPRGNSGNTIYF. This sequence joins TRBV20-1 and TRBJ1-3; no reliable D call. Trimming left V 3 bases short and J 0 bases short, with 12 bases between. CDR1 is DFQATT, CDR2 SNEGSKA, per germline (reference sequence). CDR3 length equals 15 residues.

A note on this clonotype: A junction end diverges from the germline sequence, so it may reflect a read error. The CDR3 nucleotides are TGTGCCAGCAGCGTATGGGACACCTACCATGAGCAGTTCTTC. It yields the protein CASSVWDTYHEQFF. The rearrangement uses TRBV9 and TRBJ2-1; TRBD1 might be the D (6 bases). Germline V gene data show CDR1 as SGDLS and CDR2 as YYNGEE. The CDR3 is 14 residues long.

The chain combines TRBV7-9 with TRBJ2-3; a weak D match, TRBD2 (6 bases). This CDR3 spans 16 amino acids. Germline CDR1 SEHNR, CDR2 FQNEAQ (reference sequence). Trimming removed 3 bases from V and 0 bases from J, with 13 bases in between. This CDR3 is CASSFRSSGSTDTQYF. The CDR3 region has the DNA TGTGCCAGCAGCTTTAGGTCCAGCGGGAGCACAGATACGCAGTATTTT.

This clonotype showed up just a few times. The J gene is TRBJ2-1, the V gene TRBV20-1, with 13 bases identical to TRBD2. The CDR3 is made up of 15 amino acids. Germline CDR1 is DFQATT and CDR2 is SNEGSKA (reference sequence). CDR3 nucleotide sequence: TGCAGCTCAAGGAAGGGACTAGCGGGATACAATGAGCAGTTCTTC. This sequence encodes CSSRKGLAGYNEQFF.

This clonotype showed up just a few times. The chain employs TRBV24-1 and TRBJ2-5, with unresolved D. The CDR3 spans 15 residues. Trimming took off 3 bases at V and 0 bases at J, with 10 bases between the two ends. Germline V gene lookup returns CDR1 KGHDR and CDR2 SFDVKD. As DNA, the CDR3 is TGTGCCACCAGTGATCATAACCCGTACCAAGAGACCCAGTACTTC. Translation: CATSDHNPYQETQYF.

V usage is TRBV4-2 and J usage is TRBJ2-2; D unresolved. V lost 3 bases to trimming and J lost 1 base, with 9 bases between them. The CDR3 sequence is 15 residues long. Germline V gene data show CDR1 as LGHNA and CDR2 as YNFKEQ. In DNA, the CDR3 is TGTGCCAGCAGCCAGGCCCAGATGAACACCGGGGAGCTGTTTTTT. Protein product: CASSQAQMNTGELFF.